This passage covers 5 T cell receptor beta chains from one sample sequenced in a study of blood T cells in healthy people across ages. The authors ran a second PCR of roughly 6 to 11 cycles using a sample-barcoded 5' primer and a J-beta primer mix. TCRdb recomputed calls from the 5' RACE reads with MiXCR, one row per CDR3 protein. In the table there are more than 1 million distinct CDR3 sequences, around 45% of which are singletons. The sequencing sample was made of blood. Receptors were obtained from an older woman in good health.

This clonotype has more than one count but fewer than ten. The chain couples TRBV7-9 to TRBJ2-1, with 13 bases identical to TRBD2. Looked up from germline, CDR1 is SEHNR and CDR2 is FQNEAQ (reference sequence). This CDR3 has 16 residues. V was pared by 4 bases and J by 6 bases, with 6 bases of the junction left unmatched. CDR3 residues: CASSSGLAGVGNEQFF. CDR3 DNA: TGTGCCAGCAGCTCAGGACTAGCGGGAGTCGGCAATGAGCAGTTCTTC.

This clonotype was counted a few times. This chain links TRBV6-1 with TRBJ1-2, with unresolved D. Germline CDR1 is MNHNS and CDR2 is SASEGT. With 5 bases removed from V and 0 bases from J, the gap between germline ends came to 10 bases. The CDR3 is 14 amino acids. CDR3 loop: CASSQTEPNYGYTF. The CDR3 region has the DNA TGTGCCAGCAGTCAGACGGAGCCTAACTATGGCTACACCTTC.

This chain connects TRBV5-1 to TRBJ2-7, with 9 bases lining up with TRBD2. The V gene's germline CDR1 is SGHRS and CDR2 YFSETQ. V lost 5 bases and J lost 5; bases outside the gene matches: 5. The CDR3 is made up of 13 amino acids. DNA of the CDR3: TGCGCCAGCAGAAGTCTAGCGGGAAACGAGCAGTACTTC. Translation: CASRSLAGNEQYF.

The chain carries TRBV6-5 and TRBJ2-5; 7 bases fit TRBD2. This CDR3 spans 14 amino acids. CDR1 and CDR2 (germline): MNHEY, SVGAGI. The V gene end was trimmed by 6 bases and the J gene end by 5 bases; junction bases not matched to a gene: 9. CDR3 DNA sequence: TGTGCCAGCAGCCACGGACTGGGGGGGGAGACCCAGTACTTC. Its translation is CASSHGLGGETQYF.

This clonotype was recorded many times. The chain joins TRBV9 to TRBJ2-3; no clear D gene. The V end was cut by 0 bases, the J end by 4 bases, with 6 bases between. In germline, CDR1 is SGDLS, CDR2 YYNGEE. This CDR3 is 13 amino acids long. CDR3 amino acids: CASSVAGPDTQYF. CDR3 coding DNA: TGTGCCAGCAGCGTAGCCGGTCCAGATACGCAGTATTTT.